This T cell receptor (beta chain) was found in a study of shared clonotypes between healthy human individuals. Study details: CD4 naive and memory got three plates each, CD8 naive two, CD8 memory one.

Study findings and constraints: Exclusively blood specimens were collected; tissue repertoires likely differ. Richness estimates generally favored naive over memory subsets.

Assay execution took place at the deep level. The data were produced by immunoSEQ multiplex PCR, yet TCRdb's version contains in-frame clones alone and is incomplete. The repertoire holds over 1.4 million clones, with roughly 96% as singletons. CDR1 and CDR2 (germline): MNHEY, SVGAGI. The CDR3 has 13 residues. V was clipped by 9 bases and J by 0 bases, with 8 bases between them. In regard to this clone: Its antigen is unidentified.

V usage is TRBV6-5 and J usage is TRBJ2-2; possible D gene TRBD2, 6 bases. The sample was naive CD4+ T cells sorted from blood. The subset: CD45RA+ positively selected. The origin of this receptor is a man aged 30 to 45 in good health. The CDR3 spells CASIAANTGELFF. CDR3 coding DNA: TGTGCCAGTATAGCGGCGAACACCGGGGAGCTGTTTTTT.